The 9 T cell receptor beta chains below were found in one sample sequenced in a study of T cell responses to AZD1222 COVID-19 vaccine. The protocol was immunoSEQ multiplex PCR, while the TCRdb copy is restricted to in-frame clones and leaves out a portion. Here the sample spans roughly 200,000 clones, roughly nine tenths being singletons. The specimen comprised peripheral blood, sampled 28 days after the second AZD1222 dose. The receptors come from an adult who received the AZD1222 COVID-19 vaccine.

V usage is TRBV9 and J usage is TRBJ2-3; D perhaps matches TRBD1 (5 bases). V was cut by 0 bases and J by 2 bases, with 13 bases left in between. Germline V gene sequence: CDR1 SGDLS, CDR2 YYNGEE. This CDR3 is 16 amino acids long. CDR3 in DNA: TGTGCCAGCAGCGTAGGTCAGGGCGAGATCACAGATACGCAGTATTTT. Its protein is CASSVGQGEITDTQYF.

The V gene is TRBV29-1, the J gene TRBJ2-7; possibly TRBD1 or TRBD2 for D (5 bases each). CDR1 is SQVTM and CDR2 is ANQGSEA in the germline V gene. This CDR3 is 14 amino acids long. V was cut by 4 bases and J by 2 bases, with 15 bases left in between. The CDR3 region has the DNA TGCAGCGTTGGACCAACGGGGCTTGCCTACGAGCAGTACTTC. Translated: CSVGPTGLAYEQYF.

The chain couples TRBV5-4 to TRBJ1-1; the D is unclear. V lost 0 bases and J lost 1, with 10 bases in between. Germline CDR1 is SGHNT and CDR2 is YYREEE (reference sequence). The CDR3 totals 15 residues. The CDR3 DNA follows: TGTGCCAGCAGCTTGGCTGCCAGCCAGAACACTGAAGCTTTCTTT. It yields the protein CASSLAASQNTEAFF.

The chain employs TRBV2 and TRBJ2-7, with TRBD2 as a possible D gene (5 bases). This CDR3 is 13 amino acids long. CDR1 is SNHLY and CDR2 is FYNNEI in the germline V gene. V shed 6 bases and J shed 2 bases, with 11 bases lying between them. Here the CDR3 reads CASRYSGTYEQYF. In DNA, the CDR3 is TGTGCCAGCAGATACTCCGGGACCTACGAGCAGTACTTC.

The rearrangement uses TRBV2 and TRBJ2-3; TRBD2 matches 9 bases. The CDR3 is 17 amino acids. Trimming cost V 0 bases and J 2 bases; bases outside gene matches: 6. Germline values: CDR1 SNHLY, CDR2 FYNNEI. The CDR3 DNA reads as TGTGCCAGCAGTGAAGCGGGTCTAGCGGGATTCACAGATACGCAGTATTTT. Its protein product is CASSEAGLAGFTDTQYF.

The rearrangement joins TRBV18 to TRBJ1-2; 7 nucleotides match TRBD1. The CDR3 runs 14 residues. Germline CDR1 and CDR2: KGHSH and LQKENI. The ends lost 2 bases at V and 8 bases at J; junction bases unmatched: 8. The CDR3 spells CASSPYGQGGGYTF. The CDR3 nucleotides are TGTGCCAGCTCACCATACGGCCAGGGGGGCGGCTACACCTTC.

The V gene is TRBV5-4, the J gene TRBJ2-1; 10 bases line up with TRBD2. The CDR3 totals 15 residues. The trim removed 0 bases at V and 9 bases at J, leaving 6 bases unmatched. Germline CDR1 and CDR2: SGHNT and YYREEE (reference sequence). The CDR3 region has the DNA TGTGCCAGCAGCTTGGGCCAGCGGGAGGGGAGTGAGCAGTTCTTC. Its translation is CASSLGQREGSEQFF.

The chain couples TRBV6-1 to TRBJ1-2; no clear D gene. Trimming removed 4 bases from V and 8 bases from J, with 29 bases in between. Looked up from germline, CDR1 is MNHNS and CDR2 is SASEGT. The CDR3 is 18 residues long. For the CDR3, the DNA is TGTGCCAGCAGTGCGAAGTTAAGGGTGGAGGGCGGCCAGTTGGGCTACACCTTC. This gives the protein CASSAKLRVEGGQLGYTF.

The chain is built from TRBV30 and TRBJ1-2, with TRBD1 identical over 7 bases. Germline V gene sequence: CDR1 GTSNPN, CDR2 SVGIG (reference sequence). With 4 bases clipped from V and 3 bases from J, the junction kept 8 bases outside the gene matches. The CDR3 contains 14 residues. CDR3 amino acids: CAWMAPGQHYGYTF. The CDR3 nucleotides read TGTGCCTGGATGGCCCCGGGACAGCACTATGGCTACACCTTC.